This T cell receptor (beta chain) was recovered during a study of T cell repertoires in cytomegalovirus infection. TCRdb re-analysed the reads in MiXCR, keeping a single row per CDR3 protein. The data show about 740,000 distinct CDR3 sequences, less than 40% seen once. The V and J ends lost 1 base and 5 bases respectively, with 10 bases between them. Per the germline V gene, CDR1 is SGHRS and CDR2 is YFSETQ. CDR3 length: 13 amino acids. Whole-study findings and limits: In two of eight donors, the top clonotype was HLA-C-restricted CMV-specific.

This clonotype was found a few times. Its matching antigen is unknown. This sequence was found in a human donor in good health (CMV status not recorded). Some clones in this sample may be carry-over from other donors' samples. The V and J genes are TRBV5-1 and TRBJ2-7, with TRBD2 as a possible D gene (5 bases). Sequencing was performed on PBMCs. The CDR3 reads CASSLRGRDEQYF. CDR3 DNA sequence: TGCGCCAGCAGCTTGAGAGGGCGCGACGAGCAGTACTTC.